This TCR beta chain was recovered during a study of blood T cell dynamics during melanoma immunotherapy. The repertoire was sequenced with immunoSEQ multiplex PCR; TCRdb's copy has only in-frame clones and lacks some. The profile shows more than 8,500 clones, 80% to 90% of them singletons. Time point denoted: pre-treatment baseline. The sample was blood, taken from a patient treated with checkpoint blockade. The sequence derives from a human donor with melanoma.

The CDR3 nucleotides read TGCGCCAGCAGCCAAGCCCCGGGGGCAGGGGAAAAACTGTTTTTT. Translated, it gives CASSQAPGAGEKLFF. This chain joins TRBV4-1 and TRBJ1-4, with D tentatively TRBD1 (6 bases). CDR1 is MGHRA and CDR2 is YSYEKL in the germline V gene. The CDR3 totals 15 residues. The V gene lost 1 base and the J gene lost 8 bases, with 14 bases spanning the gap.